Detailed here is one T cell receptor beta chain. The CDR3 is 14 residues long. The junction had 9 bases not matched to a gene; V was cut back by 11 bases and J by 3 bases. The germline CDR1 and CDR2 sequences are ENHRY and SYGVKD. Authors' processing steps: Estimated nucleated cell counts came from reference gene primer amplification. Sequencing used immunoSEQ multiplex PCR; TCRdb keeps in-frame clones, though not all of them. V, J and clone size reflect that table, while D and trimming were determined from the DNA. The table shows 110,000 to 150,000 clones, with around 90% occurring only once. The data belong to a study of blood T cell repertoires in COVID-19.

The source is a human donor in a cohort sampled during active COVID-19. V and J are TRBV10-3 and TRBJ2-3, with 9 bases lining up with TRBD1. Source material: peripheral blood. DNA of the CDR3: TGTGCCGCCAAAACGGGGACAGGGACAGATACGCAGTATTTT. As protein: CAAKTGTGTDTQYF.